This T cell receptor (beta chain) was captured in a study of technical replicates of blood from four donors. Sequenced by immunoSEQ multiplex PCR; TCRdb stores in-frame clones only, minus some. The sample shows tens of thousands of clones, roughly 92% of them seen only once. CDR1 and CDR2 (germline): LNHNV, YYDKDF (reference sequence). V gave up 0 bases and J gave up 2 bases; unmatched junction bases: 11. The CDR3 runs 18 residues. This chain links TRBV15 with TRBJ1-1; 8 positions match TRBD1. Sequencing used T cells isolated from PBMCs. The TCR was taken from a human donor in good health. CDR3 DNA: TGTGCCACCAGCAGAGATATTCAGGGGGCCGCTGCTAACACTGAAGCTTTCTTT. Translated, it gives CATSRDIQGAAANTEAFF.